Many counts were recorded for the clone carrying this T cell receptor beta chain. The antigen remains unidentified. This CDR3 comprises 17 residues. V was shortened by 3 bases and J by 10 bases, with 22 bases between the two germline ends. CDR1 and CDR2 (germline): MDHEN, SYDVKM. The source of the sample is a study of T-cell reconstitution after alpha-beta-depleted transplantation in children. General study points: TCRbeta diversity was high at day 60 in some patients (a result of surviving recipient T cells and thymic progenitors).

Using unique molecular identifiers, the investigators prepared the TCRbeta library. TCRdb re-analysed the PCR reads in MiXCR, keeping a single row per CDR3 protein. The sample has 600,000 or so distinct CDR3 sequences; around 23% are singletons. The rearrangement uses TRBV28 and TRBJ1-6; D is ambiguous. This receptor was taken from a boy in the first two years of life who had a stem cell transplant for acute myeloid leukemia, so the T cells may come from the graft donor. Source: PBMCs, mostly from graft donor cells, taken 360 days after TCRalphabeta/CD19-depleted stem cell transplant. The CDR3 region has the DNA TGTGCCAGCAGTTTGATGGGCAGCGGTTCGAAAAACTCACCCCTCCACTTT. Translating it yields CASSLMGSGSKNSPLHF.